This is a list of T cell receptor beta chains from one sample in a study of cytomegalovirus exposure and HLA in healthy donors. Repertoires were generated with immunoSEQ multiplex PCR, while TCRdb's copy carries only in-frame clones and drops some. The repertoire consists of 250,000 to 350,000 clones, with under 90% occurring once and the leading ten covering over 0.3%. The sequenced material came from PBMCs. All receptors come from a girl aged 2 to 10 in good health and CMV-seronegative. CDR3s leave out the opening cysteine and the closing phenylalanine or tryptophan. Each record gives: V gene, CDR3 length, CDR3 protein.

>TRBV5-8|14
ASSLTIAVQGYEQY
>TRBV7-9|14
ASSGRDRGPVVGYT
>TRBV15|13
ATSEQGSYNSPLH
>TRBV25-1|16
ASSESDTLRSGANVLT
>TRBV5-4|10
ASSLRTDTQY
>TRBV7-3|15
ASSLAPGGRYQETQY
>TRBV29-1|12
SVAHLAGDNEQF
>TRBV6-1|12
ASNHDRGPYEQY
>TRBV2|9
ASTAGYEQY
>TRBV4-2|18
ASSQDLGLAGPLSYNEQF
>TRBV7-6|11
ASSYRQAQEQY
>TRBV2|11
ASSGEYSYEQY
>TRBV6-1|12
ASSRTGAGNTIY
>TRBV10-3|11
ASGQGQYQPQH
>TRBV9|13
ASSSHFARDTEAF
>TRBV30|11
AYRDRFNQPQH
>TRBV27|14
ASSFLRQGAKETQY
>TRBV5-6|13
ASSLVAGAAYEQY
>TRBV10-1|12
ASNTASGYNEQF